The 26 T cell receptor beta chains listed next were all sequenced from one sample in a study of tumor and adjacent non-tumor tissue in lung cancer. This sample's RNA came from whole unsorted tissue. This non-tumor lung sample came from over 3 cm beyond the tumor edge. A modified ARM-PCR protocol with three rounds of nested PCR amplified TCRbeta. TCRdb used MiXCR to reprocess the multiplex PCR reads, holding one entry per CDR3 protein. Among fewer than 75,000 distinct CDR3 sequences listed, roughly three quarters were seen once. Input material: distant non-tumor lung tissue. These receptor sequences come from a man in his sixties with non-small cell lung cancer.

This clonotype was seen more than once but under ten times. Being one base from a much bigger clone, this may be a read error. The V call is TRBV6-6, the J call TRBJ2-7; D not certain. The CDR3 is 13 amino acids. CDR1 MNHNY and CDR2 SVGAGI come from the germline V gene (reference sequence). Between the trimmed V and J ends, which lost 7 bases and 6 bases, there was a span of 16 bases. CDR3 coding DNA: TGTGCCAGCAATCCCGACAATACGATCGAGCAGTACTTC. Protein sequence: CASNPDNTIEQYF.

Comment on this clonotype: Given a much more abundant clone one base away, this may be a read error. It is unclear where the CDR3 begins or ends on the DNA, so no DNA is shown, and the CDR3 is as TCRdb lists it. The chain is built from TRBV29-1 and TRBJ1-2. CDR1 is SQVTM, CDR2 ANQGSEA, per germline. The CDR3 has 12 residues if both end residues are counted. CDR3 sequence reads: CSVEHNGYGCTF.

Remarks on this clonotype: The junction differs from germline at one of its ends, possibly a read error. The rearrangement joins TRBV29-1 to TRBJ1-2; no clear D. The CDR3 is 12 residues long. Germline-derived CDR1 and CDR2 are SQVTM and ANQGSEA. In DNA, the CDR3 is TGCAGCGCCCTAGGGATCATCTATAGCTACACCTTC. It specifies CSALGIIYSYTF.

The table lists this clonotype with a few counts. This chain uses TRBV28 with TRBJ2-1; 10 nucleotides match TRBD1. The CDR3 is 15 amino acids. Germline CDR1 is MDHEN and CDR2 is SYDVKM. V dropped 4 bases and J dropped 10; count of bases not matched to a gene: 10. The CDR3 DNA follows: TGTGCCAGCAGTTCGGCTGGGGACAGGGGTGGCGAGCAGTTCTTC. Its translation: CASSSAGDRGGEQFF.

This chain joins TRBV6-6 and TRBJ1-2; a possible D gene is TRBD1 (5 bases). With 5 bases removed from V and 6 bases from J, the gap between germline ends came to 10 bases. The V gene's germline CDR1 is MNHNY and CDR2 SVGAGI (reference sequence). The CDR3 is 12 amino acids. CDR3 coding DNA: TGTGCCAGCAGTCCAATAGGGGATGGCTACACCTTC. This encodes CASSPIGDGYTF.

On this clonotype itself: One junction end does not reproduce the germline sequence, and a read error may be involved. The chain uses TRBV6-5 and TRBJ2-7, with D possibly TRBD2 on 6 matching bases. This CDR3 spans 13 amino acids. Germline V lookup: CDR1 MNHEY, CDR2 SVGAGI. CDR3 amino acids: CVSRPPGLYEQHF. The CDR3 region has the DNA TGTGTCAGCAGACCTCCGGGACTCTACGAGCAGCACTTC.

About this clonotype: The conserved closing phenylalanine or tryptophan is absent in this CDR3, likely reflecting a read error. The chain employs TRBV15 and TRBJ2-1; D is perhaps TRBD2 (6 bases). Germline V gives CDR1 LNHNV, CDR2 YYDKDF (reference sequence). This CDR3 comprises 15 residues. The V and J ends lost 0 bases and 9 bases respectively, with 15 bases between them. The CDR3 protein is CATSRDAAGMGEQFI. CDR3 sequence (DNA): TGTGCCACCAGCAGAGACGCGGCGGGAATGGGTGAGCAGTTCATC.

Note on this clonotype: Since the CDR3 does not end with the conserved phenylalanine or tryptophan, this likely comes from a read error. The CDR3 sequence: CASSPGTGTLEQYI. CDR3 sequence (DNA): TGTGCCAGCAGTCCCGGGACAGGGACTCTCGAGCAGTACATC. This chain uses TRBV12-3 or TRBV12-4 with TRBJ2-7; 9 nucleotides match TRBD1. Trimming cost V 5 bases and J 6 bases; bases outside gene matches: 8. This CDR3 has 14 residues.

Points on this clonotype: This CDR3 is missing its conserved last phenylalanine or tryptophan, likely due to a read error. The chain is built from TRBV29-1 and TRBJ2-2; 7 bases map to TRBD1. Germline V lookup: CDR1 SQVTM, CDR2 ANQGSEA. The CDR3 is 16 residues long. The CDR3 loop is CSVVDRDRTNTGELFY. DNA of the CDR3: TGTAGTGTTGTTGACCGGGACAGAACGAACACCGGGGAGCTGTTTTAT.

V gene TRBV28 combines with J gene TRBJ2-6; 9 bases map to TRBD1. CDR1 and CDR2 from the germline V gene are MDHEN and SYDVKM. V lost 11 bases to trimming and J lost 4 bases; unmatched junction nucleotides: 18. This CDR3 has 18 amino acids. This CDR3 reads CAVSPQGAELAGANVLTF. The CDR3 nucleotides read TGTGCCGTCAGCCCACAGGGGGCGGAACTGGCCGGGGCCAACGTCCTGACTTTC. The complete variable domain, with remaining parts taken from reference TRBV28 and TRBJ2-6, reads DVKVTQSSRYLVKRTGEKVFLECVQDMDHENMFWYRQDPGLGLRLIYFSYDVKMKEKGDIPEGYSVSREKKERFSLILESASTNQTSMYLCAVSPQGAELAGANVLTFGAGSRLTVL.

The chain is built from TRBV4-2 and TRBJ2-7; a possible D gene is TRBD2 (5 bases). V was cut by 1 base and J by 4 bases, with 11 bases left in between. The CDR3 covers 14 residues. In germline, CDR1 is LGHNA, CDR2 YNFKEQ. In nucleotides, the CDR3 is TGTGCCAGCAGCCAAGGGCCACGGAGGTACGAGCAGTACTTC. Translation gives CASSQGPRRYEQYF.

By share of the sample, this clonotype is medium-sized. V and J are TRBV6-5 and TRBJ1-2, with D perhaps matching TRBD1 (6 bases). With 6 bases removed from V and 8 bases from J, the gap between germline ends came to 19 bases. The CDR3 is 14 amino acids. Germline V lookup: CDR1 MNHEY, CDR2 SVGAGI. Here the CDR3 reads CASRDEGGAGGYTF. The CDR3 DNA is TGTGCCAGCAGGGACGAAGGGGGAGCGGGCGGCTACACCTTC.

J is TRBJ1-2 and V is TRBV29-1, with no clear D. The CDR3 is 13 amino acids. V was cut by 8 bases and J by 6 bases, with 19 bases left in between. CDR1 is SQVTM and CDR2 is ANQGSEA in the germline V gene. The CDR3 spells CSLQHSGTNGYTF. CDR3 nucleotide sequence: TGCAGCTTACAGCACTCTGGTACTAATGGCTACACCTTC.

Only one count was recorded for this clonotype. Relative to the germline gene, one junction end is altered; a read error may explain this. CDR3 residues: CSASLRDRSLSEHYF. DNA of the CDR3: TGCAGCGCCTCCCTACGGGACAGGTCTCTTTCGGAGCACTACTTC. The chain has TRBV29-1 and TRBJ2-7, with TRBD1 matching over 8 bases. The CDR3 has 15 residues. Germline V gene lookup returns CDR1 SQVTM and CDR2 ANQGSEA.

Points on this clonotype: Germline and junction disagree at one end, which may indicate a read error. The chain recombines TRBV19 with TRBJ1-5; 7 bases align to TRBD1. Near its end, the DNA agrees better with TRBJ2-3, so the J call may be wrong. Germline CDR1 LNHDA, CDR2 SQIVND (reference sequence). The CDR3 is 15 residues long. As DNA, the CDR3 is TGTGTCAGTAGTAGTGGGACAGCGAGCAATCAGCCCCAGTATTTT. Protein product: CVSSSGTASNQPQYF.

This chain connects TRBV12-3 or TRBV12-4 to TRBJ1-2, with D unclear. The CDR3 is 12 residues long. V was pared by 6 bases and J by 4 bases, with 9 bases between. Here the CDR3 DNA reads TGTGCCAGCAGCAGATGGTCCTATGGCTACACCTTC. It translates to CASSRWSYGYTF.

About this clonotype itself: The conserved final phenylalanine or tryptophan is absent from the CDR3, which likely points to a read error. It is unclear where the CDR3 begins or ends on the DNA, so no DNA is shown, and the CDR3 is as TCRdb lists it. The chain employs TRBV4-1 and TRBJ1-2; the table's D call TRBD1 went unverified against the DNA. Germline V gene lookup returns CDR1 MGHRA and CDR2 YSYEKL. The CDR3 is 15 residues long, counting both termini. The CDR3 region is CASSQVLGAHYGYIS.

The chain employs TRBV6-5 and TRBJ2-4; D possibly corresponds to TRBD1 (7 bases). The germline gives CDR1 MNHEY, CDR2 SVGAGI. V was trimmed by 9 bases and J by 8 bases, leaving 17 bases between them. The CDR3 contains 13 residues. This CDR3 is CARAGGSADIQYF. DNA of the CDR3: TGTGCCAGAGCAGGGGGGTCGGCTGACATTCAGTACTTC.

This clonotype was counted ten times or more. The chain carries TRBV11-2 and TRBJ1-1, with D perhaps TRBD1 (5 bases). Per the germline V gene, CDR1 is SGHAT and CDR2 is FQNNGV. The V end was cut by 11 bases, the J end by 7 bases, with 20 bases between. The CDR3 length is 13 residues. CDR3 sequence: CACHDSPGGEAFF. CDR3 DNA: TGTGCCTGTCATGACAGTCCAGGAGGTGAAGCTTTCTTT.

Concerning this clonotype: A much larger clone sits a single nucleotide away, making a read error possible. CDR3 nucleotide sequence: TGCAGCGTTGGGAGGGTGAGTAGAGACTATGGCTACGCCTTC. It encodes CSVGRVSRDYGYAF. The chain is built from TRBV29-1 and TRBJ1-2; D is undetermined. In germline, CDR1 is SQVTM, CDR2 ANQGSEA. The CDR3 runs 14 residues.

Regarding this clonotype: Germline and junction disagree at one end, which may indicate a read error. The gene calls are TRBV6-1 and TRBJ2-7; no clear D gene. Germline assignment: CDR1 MNHNS and CDR2 SASEGT. The CDR3 runs to 12 residues. The CDR3 reads CASKGDSYEKYF. CDR3 DNA: TGTGCCAGCAAGGGCGACTCCTACGAGAAGTACTTC.

Regarding this clonotype: A much larger clone differs by one base, so this may be a read error. This CDR3 is missing its conserved last phenylalanine or tryptophan, likely due to a read error. V gene TRBV5-1 combines with J gene TRBJ2-2, with D perhaps TRBD1 or TRBD2 (6 bases each). Germline V gene sequence: CDR1 SGHRS, CDR2 YFSETQ. The CDR3 covers 14 residues. V was pared by 3 bases and J by 2 bases, with 8 bases between. The CDR3 bases are TGCGCCAGCAGCTGGGGGGCCAACACCGGGGAGCTGTTTTGT. Translated, it gives CASSWGANTGELFC.

The genes are TRBV29-1 and TRBJ2-5, with D tentatively TRBD2 (5 bases). V was pared by 6 bases and J by 8 bases, with 16 bases between. The CDR3 contains 12 residues. The V gene's germline CDR1 is SQVTM and CDR2 ANQGSEA. CDR3 in amino acids: CSVSRDGDTQYF. The DNA of the CDR3 is TGCAGCGTCTCCCGGGATGGGGATACCCAGTACTTC.

This clonotype has just one count. The chain carries TRBV10-3 and TRBJ2-7; 9 nucleotides line up with TRBD1. Germline CDR1 reads ENHRY; CDR2 reads SYGVKD. The CDR3 sequence is 18 residues long. Unmatched junction bases numbered 15, after V lost 2 bases and J lost 4 bases. The CDR3 region has the DNA TGTGCCATCAGTGAGACTTTGGGGCCCGGACAGGGGCAATACGAGCAGTACTTC. Protein: CAISETLGPGQGQYEQYF.

With regard to this clonotype: Lacking the conserved final phenylalanine or tryptophan, this CDR3 likely reflects a read error. The chain combines TRBV28 with TRBJ2-1; no clear D gene. The J call may be mistaken, given a closer DNA end match to TRBJ2-7. The length of the CDR3 is 11 residues. Germline-derived CDR1 and CDR2 are MDHEN and SYDVKM. CDR3 sequence: CASSYYNEQYI. DNA for the CDR3: TGTGCCAGCAGCTACTACAATGAGCAGTACATC.

The table lists this clonotype with many counts. One end of the junction does not line up with germline, which may come from a read error. The chain uses TRBV6-1 and TRBJ2-7; D might be TRBD2 (6 bases). This CDR3 region has 12 residues. The V gene's germline CDR1 is MNHNS and CDR2 SASEGT. The CDR3 loop reads CASNIGSGGHSF. The CDR3 DNA sequence: TGTGCCAGCAACATAGGATCCGGAGGGCACTCCTTC.